These 4 T cell receptor beta chains came from one sample sequenced in a study of T cell repertoires in cytomegalovirus infection. Their antigens are not known. TCRdb redid the calling of the reads with MiXCR, one entry per CDR3 protein. There are about a million distinct CDR3 sequences in the sample; 25% to 40% occur only once, and about an eighth lies in the top ten. The sample here was cultured CD8+ T cells from PBMCs, taken from culture after CMV antigen stimulation. Receptors originate from a human donor in good health (CMV status not recorded). Some clones in this sample may be carry-over from other donors' samples.

This chain joins TRBV10-3 and TRBJ2-3; TRBD1 aligns across 8 bases. V was pared by 6 bases and J by 0 bases, with 23 bases of the junction left unmatched. CDR1 and CDR2 from the germline V gene are ENHRY and SYGVKD. The CDR3 sequence is 21 residues long. The DNA of the CDR3 is TGTGCCATCAGCGAACCCTGGCAGCAGGGGGCGACGTTTGCAAGCACAGATACGCAGTATTTT. It is translated as CAISEPWQQGATFASTDTQYF.

This chain links TRBV7-9 with TRBJ1-2; perhaps TRBD1 as D (5 bases). The CDR3 is 18 residues long. Germline CDR1 SEHNR, CDR2 FQNEAQ (reference sequence). V dropped 4 bases and J dropped 4 bases, with 25 bases sitting between them. CDR3 sequence: CASSSPGRSAMEGYGYTF. CDR3 DNA sequence: TGTGCCAGCAGCTCCCCGGGACGGTCGGCCATGGAGGGCTATGGCTACACCTTC.

The chain employs TRBV2 and TRBJ2-2; TRBD2 matches at 11 bases. J gave up 3 bases and V 6 bases, and 3 bases lay outside the gene matches. Germline CDR1 SNHLY, CDR2 FYNNEI. The CDR3 runs 15 residues. The chain's CDR3 is CASSPSGGHTGELFF. Here the CDR3 DNA reads TGTGCCAGCAGCCCTAGCGGGGGGCACACCGGGGAGCTGTTTTTT.

Notes on this clonotype: The junction shows a germline mismatch at one end, possibly a read error. V and J are TRBV4-1 and TRBJ1-1, with D possibly being TRBD1 (5 bases). Germline CDR1 reads MGHRA; CDR2 reads YSYEKL. The CDR3 covers 17 residues. This CDR3 is CANSQDGPGGTNTEAFF. The CDR3 DNA sequence: TGCGCCAACAGCCAAGACGGTCCGGGGGGGACGAACACTGAAGCTTTCTTT.